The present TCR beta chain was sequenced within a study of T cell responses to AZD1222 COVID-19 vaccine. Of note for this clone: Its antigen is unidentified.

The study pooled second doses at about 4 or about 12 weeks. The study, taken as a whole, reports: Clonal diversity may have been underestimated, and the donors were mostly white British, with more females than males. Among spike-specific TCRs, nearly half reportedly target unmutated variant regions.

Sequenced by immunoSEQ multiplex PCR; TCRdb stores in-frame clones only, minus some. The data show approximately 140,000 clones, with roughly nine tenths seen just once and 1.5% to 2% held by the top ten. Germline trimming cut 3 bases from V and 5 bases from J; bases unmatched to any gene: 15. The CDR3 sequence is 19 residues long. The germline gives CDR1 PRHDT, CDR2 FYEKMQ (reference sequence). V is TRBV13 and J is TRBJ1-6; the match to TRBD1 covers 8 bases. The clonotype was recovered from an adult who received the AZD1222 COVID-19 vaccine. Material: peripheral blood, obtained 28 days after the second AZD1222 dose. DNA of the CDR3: TGTGCCAGCAGCTTGAGGACAGGGACCTATAGGGCGGATAATTCACCCCTCCACTTT. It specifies CASSLRTGTYRADNSPLHF.